The 14 T cell receptor beta chains below were found in one sample sequenced in a study of Graves' ophthalmopathy and Graves' hyperthyroidism. RNA transcripts were the source from which TCR beta CDR3 regions were amplified. An initial RT-PCR round employing HTBI primers preceded a second-round multiplex PCR. TCRdb ran MiXCR on the multiplex PCR reads and lists one entry per CDR3 protein. The sample has about 550,000 distinct CDR3 sequences; about 35% are singletons. The sample was peripheral blood or thyroid tissue (not recorded which). These receptors were taken from an adult man with Graves' hyperthyroidism.

The sample holds many counts of this clonotype. The chain has TRBV29-1 and TRBJ2-5; possible D gene TRBD1, 5 bases. CDR3 length equals 15 residues. The V gene lost 4 bases and the J gene lost 0 bases, with 15 bases spanning the gap. CDR1 is SQVTM, CDR2 ANQGSEA, per germline. The CDR3 coding sequence is TGCAGCGTTGGGGTGGCTGGGGCGAACCAAGAGACCCAGTACTTC. Translating gives CSVGVAGANQETQYF.

This clonotype has ten or more counts. The J gene is TRBJ2-3, the V gene TRBV10-2; 8 nucleotides match TRBD2. The germline gives CDR1 WSHSY, CDR2 SAAADI. This CDR3 has 15 residues. V trimming: 7 bases; J trimming: 4 bases; junction bases outside the gene matches: 10. The CDR3 DNA follows: TGCGCCAGCATACGGGATCTAGCGGGCCCAGATACGCAGTATTTT. Translating it yields CASIRDLAGPDTQYF.

This clonotype was detected many times. The J gene is TRBJ1-4, the V gene TRBV7-2, with D perhaps matching TRBD1 (5 bases). The CDR3 is made up of 14 amino acids. In germline, CDR1 is SGHTA, CDR2 FQGNSA. Trimming took 3 bases from V and 4 from J, leaving 9 bases between them. Written as DNA, the CDR3 is TGTGCCAGCAGCTTGGGACCGTTTAATGAAAAACTGTTTTTT. Encoded protein: CASSLGPFNEKLFF. Together with reference TRBV7-2 and TRBJ1-4, the CDR3 gives the full variable domain: GAGVSQSPSNKVTEKGKDVELRCDPISGHTALYWYRQSLGQGLEFLIYFQGNSAPDKSGLPSDRFSAERTGGSVSTLTIQRTQQEDSAVYLCASSLGPFNEKLFFGSGTQLSVL.

The CDR3 region has the DNA TGCGCCAGCAGCTTAGTCAGGGGGGACTACATCTTCCCAGATACGCAGTATTTT. Its protein product is CASSLVRGDYIFPDTQYF. The V and J genes are TRBV5-1 and TRBJ2-3; the D gene could be TRBD1 or TRBD2 (7 bases each). The germline CDR1 and CDR2 sequences are SGHRS and YFSETQ. V lost 2 bases, J lost 4 bases, and 23 bases lay in between. The CDR3 consists of 18 residues.

The V gene is TRBV29-1, the J gene TRBJ2-2; D remains ambiguous. With 8 bases removed from V and 4 bases from J, the gap between germline ends came to 8 bases. This CDR3 region has 11 residues. Germline V gives CDR1 SQVTM, CDR2 ANQGSEA. CDR3 sequence: CSLRPTGELFF. CDR3 nucleotides: TGCAGCTTACGACCCACCGGGGAGCTGTTTTTT.

The V gene is TRBV7-9, the J gene TRBJ2-2; TRBD1 is a possible D gene (5 bases). Germline lookup yields CDR1 SEHNR and CDR2 FQNEAQ (reference sequence). Trimming left V 8 bases short and J 2 bases short, with 24 bases between. The CDR3 covers 18 residues. DNA for the CDR3: TGTGCCAGCGGACCCAGGGTAGAGGTGGCTATTAACACCGGGGAGCTGTTTTTT. Its translation is CASGPRVEVAINTGELFF.

This clonotype was seen many times. The chain uses TRBV9 and TRBJ1-4; possible D gene TRBD1, 6 bases. CDR1 is SGDLS and CDR2 is YYNGEE in the germline V gene. V was cut by 0 bases and J by 11 bases, with 17 bases left in between. The CDR3 spans 15 residues. The CDR3 here is CASSVEGQNREKLFF. The CDR3 DNA sequence: TGTGCCAGCAGCGTAGAAGGACAGAACAGGGAGAAACTGTTTTTT.

Ten or more counts support this clonotype. The chain has TRBV29-1 and TRBJ2-7; TRBD2 aligns across 10 bases. The CDR3 has 15 residues. The germline CDR1 and CDR2 sequences are SQVTM and ANQGSEA. V gave up 6 bases and J gave up 1 base; unmatched junction bases: 9. The CDR3 sequence is CSVGTGTSVSYEQYF. The CDR3 DNA is TGCAGCGTCGGAACCGGGACTAGCGTTTCCTACGAGCAGTACTTC.

The chain has TRBV9 and TRBJ2-5; 8 positions match TRBD2. The CDR3 length is 15 residues. V was pared by 3 bases and J by 5 bases, with 9 bases of the junction left unmatched. From germline, CDR1 is SGDLS and CDR2 YYNGEE. The CDR3 sequence: CASSGSSGTGETQYF. The CDR3 coding sequence is TGTGCCAGCAGCGGTAGTAGCGGGACTGGGGAGACCCAGTACTTC.

This chain joins TRBV25-1 and TRBJ2-7; D is perhaps TRBD2 (6 bases). The DNA end is a closer match to TRBJ2-1, so the J assignment may be wrong. The germline CDR1 and CDR2 sequences are MGHDK and SYGVNS. CDR3 length: 15 residues. The CDR3 bases are TGTGCCAGCAGCCCCTTTAGCGGAACGTACAATGAGCAGTTCTTC. Translated, it gives CASSPFSGTYNEQFF.

In regard to this clonotype: A read error may account for a junction end that differs from germline. The chain combines TRBV7-2 with TRBJ2-7; perhaps D is TRBD1 or TRBD2 (5 bases each). The CDR3 is 14 amino acids. Germline V gene lookup returns CDR1 SGHTA and CDR2 FQGNSA. The CDR3 region has the DNA TGTGCCAGCAGCTTAGATCCCGGGGCCTACGAGCAGCACTTC. Amino acids: CASSLDPGAYEQHF.

This clonotype was detected ten times or more. The chain has TRBV19 and TRBJ2-5; D tentatively reads TRBD1 or TRBD2 (5 bases each). From germline, CDR1 is LNHDA and CDR2 SQIVND (reference sequence). This CDR3 region has 15 residues. Trimming removed 5 bases from V and 0 bases from J, with 13 bases in between. The CDR3 sequence is CASSVGWGYQETQYF. CDR3 DNA: TGTGCCAGTAGTGTAGGGTGGGGGTACCAAGAGACCCAGTACTTC.

The V call is TRBV2, the J call TRBJ2-7; D is possibly TRBD2 (6 bases). The germline V gene encodes CDR1 SNHLY and CDR2 FYNNEI. V lost 4 bases and J 0 bases, leaving 10 bases between the germline ends. CDR3 length: 14 amino acids. CDR3 bases: TGTGCCAGCAGTGCGACTAGAAACTCCTACGAGCAGTACTTC. Residues: CASSATRNSYEQYF.

Concerning this clonotype: This may arise from a read error, as a much more abundant clone is one base away. The gene calls are TRBV5-4 and TRBJ2-5; tentative D call: TRBD2 (6 bases). CDR1 is SGHNT and CDR2 is YYREEE in the germline V gene (reference sequence). The CDR3 runs to 16 residues. In DNA form, the CDR3 reads TGTGCCAGCAGCTTGCTGGGCAGGGCTACGGGAGAGACCCGGTACTTC. Amino acids: CASSLLGRATGETRYF.